This entry is about one TCR beta chain. Germline-derived CDR1 and CDR2 are KGHSH and LQKENI. The CDR3 totals 16 residues. V dropped 5 bases and J dropped 0 bases, with 15 bases sitting between them. The table came from immunoSEQ multiplex PCR; TCRdb's copy has only in-frame clones and leaves some out. The sample contains hundreds of thousands of clones, about 87% of which appear only once. The data were taken from a study of shared T cell receptors in the human thymus. The same data also contributed to another study, on human thymus T cells. That work states: The thymus tissue came from resections taken during corrective heart surgery. There appeared to be biased usage of V and J genes in thymic and blood repertoires.

This receptor was taken from a boy younger than two with a congenital heart defect. This chain joins TRBV18 and TRBJ2-3; D is possibly TRBD2 (6 bases). Sequenced material: thymocytes. This CDR3 reads CASSSRGEPSTDTQYF. The CDR3 nucleotides are TGTGCCAGCTCATCTCGCGGGGAACCTAGCACAGATACGCAGTATTTT.